A selection of T cell receptor beta chains follows, all from one sample in a study of blood T cells in healthy people across ages. From the 5' RACE reads, TCRdb called clonotypes with MiXCR, one entry per CDR3 protein. There are about 970,000 distinct CDR3 sequences in the sample; just over 50% occur only once, and 20% to 25% lies in the top ten. The sample taken for sequencing was blood. These receptor sequences come from a woman in her sixties or seventies in good health. The CDR3 runs from the conserved cysteine through the conserved F or W. A D gene is named only where the DNA matches it firmly.

>TRBD1|TRBV4-3|TRBJ1-4
CASSQLRDSDEKLFF
>NA|TRBV29-1|TRBJ1-1
CSVEVRTEAFF
>TRBD2|TRBV10-3|TRBJ2-3
CAISDGLAGGDTQYF
>NA|TRBV4-2|TRBJ2-5
CASSPKGSETQYF
>NA|TRBV24-1|TRBJ1-5
CATRQAERPQHF
>TRBD2|TRBV6-5|NA
CASSYTSGTTPDEQYF
>TRBD2|TRBV20-1|TRBJ2-1
CSAPGGGYNEQFF
>NA|TRBV7-9|TRBJ2-4
CASSLGPDKNIQYF
>TRBD1|TRBV28|NA
CASSVRGSGTQYF
>TRBD2|TRBV11-3|TRBJ2-1
CASSLGGSGRIHEQFF
>NA|TRBV6-6|NA
CASKPTGHEQYF
>NA|TRBV11-2|NA
CASSRYPNRDYEQYF
>NA|TRBV7-9|TRBJ2-1
CASSRPLGEDNEQFF
>TRBD2|TRBV4-1|TRBJ2-1
CASSQLAGVRNEQFF
>TRBD2|TRBV7-2|TRBJ2-7
CASSRRLAGVPYEQYF
>TRBD2|TRBV12-3/TRBV12-4|TRBJ2-7
CASGRTSGSEQYF
>NA|TRBV4-1|TRBJ1-2
CASSQDRGVGGYTF
>TRBD2|TRBV29-1|TRBJ2-1
CSVGGRARNEQFF
>NA|TRBV6-5|TRBJ2-7
CASSYSGHSSYEQYF
>NA|TRBV5-1|TRBJ2-7
CASSLGIAIPSYEQYF
>NA|TRBV12-3/TRBV12-4|NA
CASGLTRSGSYNEQYF
>NA|TRBV24-1|TRBJ2-5
CATSQQETQYF
>NA|TRBV20-1|TRBJ2-3
CSASWRERKDTQYF
>TRBD1|TRBV2|TRBJ2-7
CASSTGTDPSYEQYF